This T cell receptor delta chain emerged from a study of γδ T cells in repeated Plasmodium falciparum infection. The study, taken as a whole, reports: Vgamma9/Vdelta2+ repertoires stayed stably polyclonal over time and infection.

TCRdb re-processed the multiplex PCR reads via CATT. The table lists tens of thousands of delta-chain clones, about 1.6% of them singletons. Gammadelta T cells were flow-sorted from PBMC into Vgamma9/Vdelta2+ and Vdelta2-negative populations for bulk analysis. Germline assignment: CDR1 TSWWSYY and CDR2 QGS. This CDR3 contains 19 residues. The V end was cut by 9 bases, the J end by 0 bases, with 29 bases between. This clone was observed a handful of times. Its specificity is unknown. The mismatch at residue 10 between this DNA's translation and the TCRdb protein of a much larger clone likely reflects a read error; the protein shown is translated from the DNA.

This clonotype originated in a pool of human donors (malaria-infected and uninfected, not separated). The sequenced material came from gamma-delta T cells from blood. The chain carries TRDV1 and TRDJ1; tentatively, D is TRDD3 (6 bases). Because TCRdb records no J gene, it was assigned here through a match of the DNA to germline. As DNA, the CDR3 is TGTGCTCTCTCCCCCGGCGGGGGACGCAATCCTTGGTACACCGATAAACTCATCTTT. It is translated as CALSPGGGRNPWYTDKLIF.